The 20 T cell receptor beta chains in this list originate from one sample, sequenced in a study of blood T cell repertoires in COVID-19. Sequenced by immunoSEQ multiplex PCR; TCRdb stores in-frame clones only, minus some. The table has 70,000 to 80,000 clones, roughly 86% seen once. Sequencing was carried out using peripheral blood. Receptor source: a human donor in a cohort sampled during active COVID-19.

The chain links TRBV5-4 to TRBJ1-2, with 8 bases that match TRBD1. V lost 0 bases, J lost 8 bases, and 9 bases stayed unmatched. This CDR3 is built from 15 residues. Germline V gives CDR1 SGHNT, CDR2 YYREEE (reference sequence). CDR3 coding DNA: TGTGCCAGCAGCTTGGGTGGTACAGGGGGAAGAGGCTACACCTTC. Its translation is CASSLGGTGGRGYTF.

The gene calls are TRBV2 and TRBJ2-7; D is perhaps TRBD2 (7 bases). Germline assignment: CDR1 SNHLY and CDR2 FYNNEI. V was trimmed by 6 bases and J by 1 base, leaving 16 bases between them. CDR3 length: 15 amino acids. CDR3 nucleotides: TGTGCCAGCAGGACGGGGGGCACCCCTTCCTACGAGCAGTACTTC. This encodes CASRTGGTPSYEQYF.

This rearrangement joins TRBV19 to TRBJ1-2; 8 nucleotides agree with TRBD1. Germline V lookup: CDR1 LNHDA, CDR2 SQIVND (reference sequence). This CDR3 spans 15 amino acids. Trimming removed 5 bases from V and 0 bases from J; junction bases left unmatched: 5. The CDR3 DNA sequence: TGTGCCAGTAGTCGGGGGGACAGGTCTAACTATGGCTACACCTTC. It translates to CASSRGDRSNYGYTF.

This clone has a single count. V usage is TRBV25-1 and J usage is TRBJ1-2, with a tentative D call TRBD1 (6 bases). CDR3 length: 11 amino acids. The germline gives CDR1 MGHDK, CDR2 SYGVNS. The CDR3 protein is CSFRGYYGYTF. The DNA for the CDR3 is TGTTCTTTTAGGGGGTACTATGGCTACACCTTC.

The chain's CDR3 is CASSQDGTSLGQETQYF. The CDR3 DNA follows: TGTGCCAGCAGCCAAGACGGAACTAGCCTGGGGCAAGAGACCCAGTACTTC. The chain recombines TRBV3-1 (or the pseudogene TRBV3-2) with TRBJ2-5; D is perhaps TRBD2 (6 bases). The ends were cut back, 0 bases at V and 2 bases at J, with 16 bases in the middle. CDR1 is LGHDT, CDR2 YNNKEL, per germline (reference sequence). The CDR3 has 17 residues.

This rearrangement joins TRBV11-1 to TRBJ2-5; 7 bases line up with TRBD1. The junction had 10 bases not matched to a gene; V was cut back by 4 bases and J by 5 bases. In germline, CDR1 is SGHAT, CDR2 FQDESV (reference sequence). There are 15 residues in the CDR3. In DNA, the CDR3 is TGTGCCAGCAGCTCGCCCGGGACAGTCGAGGAGACCCAGTACTTC. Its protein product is CASSSPGTVEETQYF.

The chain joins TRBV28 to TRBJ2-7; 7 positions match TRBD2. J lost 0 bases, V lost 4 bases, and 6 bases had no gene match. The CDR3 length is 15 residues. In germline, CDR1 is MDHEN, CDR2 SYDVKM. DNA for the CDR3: TGTGCCAGCAGTTCGGCGAAGCGGGGCTCCTACGAGCAGTACTTC. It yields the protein CASSSAKRGSYEQYF.

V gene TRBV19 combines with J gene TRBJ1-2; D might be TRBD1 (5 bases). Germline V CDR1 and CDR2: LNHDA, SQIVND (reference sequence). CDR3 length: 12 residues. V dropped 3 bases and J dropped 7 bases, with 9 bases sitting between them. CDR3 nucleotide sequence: TGTGCCAGTAGTATCGCAGGGTTTGGCTACACCTTC. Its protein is CASSIAGFGYTF.

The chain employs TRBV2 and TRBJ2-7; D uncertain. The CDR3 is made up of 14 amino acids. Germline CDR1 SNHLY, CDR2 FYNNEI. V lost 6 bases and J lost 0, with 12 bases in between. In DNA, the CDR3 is TGTGCCAGCAGAAGCGCCCCGAGCTCCTACGAGCAGTACTTC. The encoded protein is CASRSAPSSYEQYF.

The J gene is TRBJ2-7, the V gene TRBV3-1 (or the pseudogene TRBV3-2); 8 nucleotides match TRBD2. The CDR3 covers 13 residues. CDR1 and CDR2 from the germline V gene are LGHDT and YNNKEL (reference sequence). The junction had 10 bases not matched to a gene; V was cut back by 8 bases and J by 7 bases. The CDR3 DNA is TGTGCCAGCGGCCGGGGGGGCCTAGGAGAGCAGTACTTC. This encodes CASGRGGLGEQYF.

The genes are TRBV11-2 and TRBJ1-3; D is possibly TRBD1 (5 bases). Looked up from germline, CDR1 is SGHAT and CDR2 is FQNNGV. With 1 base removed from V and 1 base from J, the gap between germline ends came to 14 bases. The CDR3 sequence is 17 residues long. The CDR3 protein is CASSLAVRGTSGNTIYF. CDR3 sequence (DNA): TGTGCCAGCAGCTTAGCCGTACGGGGGACGTCTGGAAACACCATATATTTT.

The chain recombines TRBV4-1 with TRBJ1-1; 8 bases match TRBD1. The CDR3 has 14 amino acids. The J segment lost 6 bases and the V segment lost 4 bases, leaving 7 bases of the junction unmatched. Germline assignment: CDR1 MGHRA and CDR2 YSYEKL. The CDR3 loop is CASSRAGGRAEAFF. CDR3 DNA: TGCGCCAGCAGCCGGGCAGGGGGCCGGGCTGAAGCTTTCTTT.

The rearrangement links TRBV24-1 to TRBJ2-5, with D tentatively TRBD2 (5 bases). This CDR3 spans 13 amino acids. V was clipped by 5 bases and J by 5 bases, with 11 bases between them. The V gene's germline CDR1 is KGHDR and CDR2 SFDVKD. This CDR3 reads CATSGGAWETQYF. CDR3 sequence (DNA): TGTGCCACCAGTGGGGGAGCTTGGGAGACCCAGTACTTC.

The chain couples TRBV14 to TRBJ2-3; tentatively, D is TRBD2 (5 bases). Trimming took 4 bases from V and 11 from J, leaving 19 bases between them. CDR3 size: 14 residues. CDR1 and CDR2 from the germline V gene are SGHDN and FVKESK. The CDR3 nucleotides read TGTGCCAGCAGCCCCCCTGGACTCCCCGGGGTGCAGTATTTT. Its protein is CASSPPGLPGVQYF. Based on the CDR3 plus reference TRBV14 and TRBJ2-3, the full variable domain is EAGVTQFPSHSVIEKGQTVTLRCDPISGHDNLYWYRRVMGKEIKFLLHFVKESKQDESGMPNNRFLAERTGGTYSTLKVQPAELEDSGVYFCASSPPGLPGVQYFGPGTRLTVL.

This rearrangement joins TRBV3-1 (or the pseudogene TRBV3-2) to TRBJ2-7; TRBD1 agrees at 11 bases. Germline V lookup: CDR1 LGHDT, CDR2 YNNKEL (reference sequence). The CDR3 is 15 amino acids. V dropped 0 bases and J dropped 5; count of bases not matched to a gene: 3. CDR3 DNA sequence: TGTGCCAGCAGCCAAGAACGGACAGGGGGCGACGAGCAGTACTTC. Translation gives CASSQERTGGDEQYF.

The CDR3 loop reads CAISESGGTDTQYF. DNA of the CDR3: TGTGCCATCTCTGAGTCAGGGGGCACAGATACGCAGTATTTT. The chain employs TRBV10-3 and TRBJ2-3, with D tentatively TRBD1 (6 bases). The germline CDR1 and CDR2 sequences are ENHRY and SYGVKD. The CDR3 consists of 14 residues. Trimming stripped 8 bases from V and 1 base from J, with 13 bases between.

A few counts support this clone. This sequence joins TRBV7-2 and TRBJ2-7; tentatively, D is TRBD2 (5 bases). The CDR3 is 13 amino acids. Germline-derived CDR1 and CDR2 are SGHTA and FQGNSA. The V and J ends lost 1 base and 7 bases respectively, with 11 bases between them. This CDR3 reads CASSLGPAGEQYF. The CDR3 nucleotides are TGTGCCAGCAGCTTAGGCCCCGCGGGTGAGCAGTACTTC.

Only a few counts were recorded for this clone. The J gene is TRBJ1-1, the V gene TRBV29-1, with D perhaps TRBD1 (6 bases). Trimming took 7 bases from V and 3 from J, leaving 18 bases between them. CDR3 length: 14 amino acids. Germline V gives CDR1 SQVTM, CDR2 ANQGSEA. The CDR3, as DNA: TGCAGCGGAACAGGGTTGGGTAAGGACACTGAAGCTTTCTTT. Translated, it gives CSGTGLGKDTEAFF.

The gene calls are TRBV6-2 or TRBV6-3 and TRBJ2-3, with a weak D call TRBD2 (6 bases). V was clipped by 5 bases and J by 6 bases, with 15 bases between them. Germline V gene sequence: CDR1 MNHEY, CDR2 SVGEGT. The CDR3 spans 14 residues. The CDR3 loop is CASSAGLESDTQYF. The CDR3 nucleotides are TGTGCCAGCAGTGCGGGACTGGAATCGGATACGCAGTATTTT.

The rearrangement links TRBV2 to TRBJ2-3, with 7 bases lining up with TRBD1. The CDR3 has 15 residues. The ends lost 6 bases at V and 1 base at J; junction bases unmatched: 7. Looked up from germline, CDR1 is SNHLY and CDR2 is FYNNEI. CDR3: CASSRGNGGTDTQYF. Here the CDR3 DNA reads TGTGCCAGCAGCAGGGGGAACGGAGGCACAGATACGCAGTATTTT. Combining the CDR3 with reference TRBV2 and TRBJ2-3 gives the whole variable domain EPEVTQTPSHQVTQMGQEVILRCVPISNHLYFYWYRQILGQKVEFLVSFYNNEISEKSEIFDDQFSVERPDGSNFTLKIRSTKLEDSAMYFCASSRGNGGTDTQYFGPGTRLTVL.